The rows below give T cell receptor beta chains drawn from one sample of a study of early stage breast cancer tumors. Assay: immunoSEQ multiplex PCR; the TCRdb copy retains only in-frame clones and omits some. The sample lists 3,500 or so clones; 60% to 75% were seen once. Sequencing was done on a sample of breast tumor tissue. These receptors came from a person in their 40s with breast cancer. Both conserved end residues are part of each CDR3. The D gene is left open where the match is weak. Only some rows state a clone size, as once, few, many or a class for expanded clones.

V	D	size	length	J	DNA	CDR3
TRBV28	NA	NA	13	TRBJ1-1	TGTGCCAGCAGTTTCCGACGGGATACTGAAGCTTTCTTT	CASSFRRDTEAFF
TRBV5-1	NA	NA	14	TRBJ2-7	TGCGCCAGCAGCTTGGTTAGCGGATACTACGAGCAGTACTTC	CASSLVSGYYEQYF
TRBV19	NA	NA	14	TRBJ1-1	TGTGCCAGTAGTATCCAGGGGAGAGGGACTGAAGCTTTCTTT	CASSIQGRGTEAFF
TRBV25-1	TRBD2	NA	17	TRBJ2-2	TGTGCCAGCAGGAACTGGGGTAGCGGGAGGAACACCGGGGAGCTGTTTTTT	CASRNWGSGRNTGELFF
TRBV7-9	NA	NA	14	TRBJ2-7	TGTGCCAGCAGCCCACAGGGGGGGACCTACGAGCAGTACTTC	CASSPQGGTYEQYF
TRBV25-1	TRBD2	NA	15	TRBJ2-5	TGTGCCAGCAGTGTCCCTACTAGCGGCCAAGAGACCCAGTACTTC	CASSVPTSGQETQYF
TRBV18	TRBD1	NA	16	TRBJ2-1	TGTGCCAGCTCACCATACAGGGGGGTTTCCTACAATGAGCAGTTCTTC	CASSPYRGVSYNEQFF
TRBV7-8	TRBD2	few	15	TRBJ2-1	TGTGCCAGCAGCTTAGGGGGACTATACAGGCATGAGCAGTTCTTC	CASSLGGLYRHEQFF
TRBV11-1	NA	NA	18	TRBJ1-1	TGTGCCAGCAGCTCCCTAACCCCTGGGGACCGGACTAAACCTGAAGCTTTCTTT	CASSSLTPGDRTKPEAFF
TRBV27	NA	NA	16	TRBJ1-3	TGTGCCAGCAGTTTACGGAGTCCTTACTCTGGAAACACCATATATTTT	CASSLRSPYSGNTIYF
TRBV19	NA	once	15	TRBJ1-3	TGTGCCAGTAGTATCGCCATAACAGGGGGAAACACCATATATTTT	CASSIAITGGNTIYF
TRBV18	NA	NA	16	TRBJ2-7	TGTGCCAGCTCACCTTCCCTTTTAGAGAGCTCCTACGAGCAGTACTTC	CASSPSLLESSYEQYF
TRBV11-2	TRBD1	NA	14	TRBJ2-7	TGTGCCAGCAGCTTAGATCCACAGGGGGGAGAGCAGTACTTC	CASSLDPQGGEQYF
TRBV15	TRBD2	NA	17	TRBJ2-2	TGTGCCACCAGGAAAAACCTAGCGGGAGGAGAGACCGGGGAGCTGTTTTTT	CATRKNLAGGETGELFF
TRBV27	TRBD2	few	16	TRBJ2-2	TGTGCCAGCAGTTCCGCGGGAGGGTCGAACACCGGGGAGCTGTTTTTT	CASSSAGGSNTGELFF
TRBV18	NA	NA	14	TRBJ2-2	TGTGCCAGCTCACTTGGGAGAAACACCGGGGAGCTGTTTTTT	CASSLGRNTGELFF
TRBV5-6	TRBD1	NA	15	TRBJ1-6	TGTGCCAGCAGCTTTAAGCGACAGGGGCGTTCACCCCTCCACTTT	CASSFKRQGRSPLHF
TRBV5-8	NA	NA	13	TRBJ1-1	TGTGCCAGCAGCTTGGTCCTCGGCACTGAAGCTTTCTTT	CASSLVLGTEAFF
TRBV7-2	NA	NA	12	TRBJ2-7	TGTGCCAGCAGCCTTCGGACTAATGAGCAGTACTTC	CASSLRTNEQYF
TRBV7-9	TRBD1	few	16	TRBJ1-1	TGTGCCAGCAGCTTGATCCAGGGGGCTCAGAACACTGAAGCTTTCTTT	CASSLIQGAQNTEAFF